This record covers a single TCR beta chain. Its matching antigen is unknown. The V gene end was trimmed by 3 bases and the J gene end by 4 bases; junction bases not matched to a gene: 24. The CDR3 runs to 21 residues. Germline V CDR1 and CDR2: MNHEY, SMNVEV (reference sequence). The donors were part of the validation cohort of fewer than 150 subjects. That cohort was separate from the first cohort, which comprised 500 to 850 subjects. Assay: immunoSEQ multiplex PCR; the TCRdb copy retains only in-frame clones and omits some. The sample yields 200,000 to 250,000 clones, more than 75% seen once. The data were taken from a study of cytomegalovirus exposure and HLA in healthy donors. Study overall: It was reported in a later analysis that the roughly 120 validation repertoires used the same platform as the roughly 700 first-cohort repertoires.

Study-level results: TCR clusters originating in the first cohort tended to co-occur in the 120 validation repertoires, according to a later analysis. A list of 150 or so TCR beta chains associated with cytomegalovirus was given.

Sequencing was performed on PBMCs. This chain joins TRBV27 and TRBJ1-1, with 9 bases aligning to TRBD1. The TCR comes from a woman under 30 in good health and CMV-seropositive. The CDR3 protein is CASSFHSLTGGRRRVSTEAFF. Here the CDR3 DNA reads TGTGCCAGCAGTTTCCATTCGTTAACAGGGGGCCGTAGACGGGTGAGCACTGAAGCTTTCTTT.